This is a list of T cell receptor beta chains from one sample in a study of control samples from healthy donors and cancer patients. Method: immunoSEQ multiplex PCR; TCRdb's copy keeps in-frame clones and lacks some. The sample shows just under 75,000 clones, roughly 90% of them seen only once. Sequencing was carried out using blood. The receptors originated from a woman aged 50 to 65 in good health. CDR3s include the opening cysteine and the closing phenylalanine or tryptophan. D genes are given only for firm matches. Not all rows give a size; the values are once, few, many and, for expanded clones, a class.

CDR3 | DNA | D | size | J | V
CASSRGGDLDYEQYF | TGTGCCAGCAGCCGCGGGGGGGACCTAGACTACGAGCAGTACTTC | TRBD2 | . | TRBJ2-7 | TRBV4-2
CASSPSSGSTDTQYF | TGCGCCAGCAGCCCTTCTAGCGGGAGCACAGATACGCAGTATTTT | TRBD2 | . | TRBJ2-3 | TRBV5-1
CASSSTGEGWETQYF | TGCGCCAGCAGCTCGACAGGGGAGGGTTGGGAGACCCAGTACTTC | . | . | TRBJ2-5 | TRBV5-1
CASSQNLAGNYGYTF | TGCGCCAGCAGCCAAAACCTCGCTGGGAACTATGGCTACACCTTC | . | few | TRBJ1-2 | TRBV4-1
CASRSPGLNTEAFF | TGTGCCAGCAGATCGCCGGGCCTGAACACTGAAGCTTTCTTT | . | . | TRBJ1-1 | TRBV7-9
CASSLQQGLHNEQFF | TGTGCTAGCAGCTTACAACAGGGGTTACACAATGAGCAGTTCTTC | TRBD1 | . | TRBJ2-1 | TRBV7-7
CASSLGASGSSNTGELFF | TGTGCCAGCAGCTTAGGGGCTAGCGGGAGCTCTAACACCGGGGAGCTGTTTTTT | TRBD2 | . | TRBJ2-2 | TRBV7-6
CASSNQGSQPQHF | TGTGCCAGTAGCAATCAGGGTAGCCAGCCCCAGCATTTT | . | few | TRBJ1-5 | TRBV19
CASSSRLADNYNEQFF | TGCGCCAGCAGCTCGCGACTAGCCGATAATTACAATGAGCAGTTCTTC | TRBD2 | . | TRBJ2-1 | TRBV5-1
CASSLLKSSGGEQFF | TGTGCCAGCAGCTTGTTAAAGTCCTCGGGAGGTGAGCAGTTCTTC | TRBD2 | . | TRBJ2-1 | TRBV5-4
CASSDNPSGPAYEQYF | TGTGCCAGCAGCGACAACCCTAGCGGTCCTGCCTACGAGCAGTACTTC | TRBD2 | once | TRBJ2-7 | TRBV9
CAWSVHRDYNEQFF | TGTGCCTGGAGTGTACATAGGGACTACAATGAGCAGTTCTTC | . | . | TRBJ2-1 | TRBV30
CASRSSTETQYF | TGTGCCAGCAGATCTAGCACGGAGACCCAGTACTTC | . | . | TRBJ2-5 | TRBV6-5
CASSQYTSANEQFF | TGCGCCAGCAGCCAATATACTAGCGCTAATGAGCAGTTCTTC | TRBD2 | . | TRBJ2-1 | TRBV4-1
CASSIEGNQPQHF | TGTGCCAGTAGTATCGAGGGGAATCAGCCCCAGCATTTT | . | . | TRBJ1-5 | TRBV19
CASSISGGHGYTF | TGTGCCAGTAGTATTTCAGGGGGCCATGGCTACACCTTC | TRBD1 | . | TRBJ1-2 | TRBV19
CASSPYSVANTGELFF | TGTGCCAGTAGTCCTTACAGCGTAGCGAACACCGGGGAGCTGTTTTTT | . | . | TRBJ2-2 | TRBV19
CATSRDLANTGELFF | TGTGCCACCAGCAGAGATCTGGCGAACACCGGGGAGCTGTTTTTT | . | . | TRBJ2-2 | TRBV15
CASSLAPPASGSTDTQYF | TGTGCCAGCAGCTTAGCCCCCCCCGCTAGCGGCAGCACAGATACGCAGTATTTT | TRBD2 | . | TRBJ2-3 | TRBV7-6
CASSIDRRDTQYF | TGTGCCAGTAGTATAGATAGGAGGGATACGCAGTATTTT | . | . | TRBJ2-3 | TRBV19
CASSITASGSNQPQHF | TGTGCCAGTAGTATAACAGCGTCAGGTAGCAATCAGCCCCAGCATTTT | . | . | TRBJ1-5 | TRBV19
CASSQGAKNIQYF | TGTGCCAGCAGCCAAGGAGCCAAAAACATTCAGTACTTC | . | . | TRBJ2-4 | TRBV3-1/TRBV3-2